This TCR beta chain was identified in a study of OX40 agonist ivuxolimab in advanced cancers. Germline loops: CDR1 LNHDA, CDR2 SQIVND (reference sequence). Trimming cost V 7 bases and J 4 bases, with 11 bases left between them. This CDR3 region has 13 residues. Patients had blood sampled at baseline and again on cycle 4 day 1 and cycle 7 day 1. Study-wide results and limits: Certain nonresponding patients likewise had low normalized T-cell clonal expansion.

As concerns this clone: Its target is not known.

Libraries were prepared by immunoSEQ multiplex PCR; TCRdb keeps only in-frame clonotypes and omits some of them. The sample has 57,000 or so clones; around 91% are singletons. The TCR sequence derives from an adult with an advanced solid tumor such as melanoma, head and neck, liver or kidney cancer. The sample was CD4+ or CD8+ T cells sorted from blood, taken in a trial of the OX40 agonist ivuxolimab. The chain is built from TRBV19 and TRBJ1-3; D remains ambiguous. CDR3 protein: CASKEGLGNTIYF. CDR3 nucleotide sequence: TGTGCCAGTAAGGAAGGGCTCGGAAACACCATATATTTT.